This T cell receptor (beta chain) originates from a study of blood T cell repertoires in COVID-19. About the study: Samples taken during acute and convalescent COVID-19 were collected in the United States, Italy and Spain. T cells, B-cell-depleted T cells, or PBMCs provided the cDNA or gDNA that served as material.

The germline gives CDR1 KGHSH, CDR2 LQKENI. The CDR3 is 16 amino acids. Trimming shortened V by 5 bases and J by 1 base, and 14 bases separated the two germline ends. Original methodology: Researchers report that nucleated cell counts were estimated from reference gene primer amplification. Repertoires were generated with immunoSEQ multiplex PCR, while TCRdb's copy carries only in-frame clones and drops some. The V and J calls and clone size are taken from that table; D and trimming were inferred from the DNA. The sample lists approximately 110,000 clones, around 91% occurring once. Sequenced material: peripheral blood. The sequence was collected from a woman aged 80 or over with acute or convalescent COVID-19. The chain has TRBV18 and TRBJ2-2; D is perhaps TRBD1 (5 bases). The CDR3 nucleotides read TGTGCCAGCTCATCACTTGGAACAGGGAACACCGGGGAGCTGTTTTTT. Amino acids: CASSSLGTGNTGELFF.